The 18 T cell receptor beta chains presented below share a single source sample, sequenced in a study of blood T cell repertoires in COVID-19. Produced via immunoSEQ multiplex PCR; TCRdb's table is partial and in-frame only. The data contain around 220,000 clones, about 88% of them seen just once; the ten biggest clones take up under 2.5%. Sequencing was carried out using peripheral blood. The receptors shown here come from a man in his forties or fifties with active or convalescent COVID-19.

The chain uses TRBV28 and TRBJ2-1; 7 bases fit TRBD1. Per the germline V gene, CDR1 is MDHEN and CDR2 is SYDVKM. J was trimmed by 7 bases and V by 7 bases; bases with no gene match: 10. The CDR3 extends over 14 amino acids. Written as DNA, the CDR3 is TGTGCCAGCACCCTTGAGACAGGGAGAAATGAGCAGTTCTTC. It translates to CASTLETGRNEQFF.

The table lists this clone with a count of one. The gene calls are TRBV7-9 and TRBJ1-1; a possible D gene is TRBD1 (5 bases). The CDR3 consists of 14 residues. Between the trimmed V and J ends, which lost 2 bases and 2 bases, there was a span of 9 bases. Germline lookup yields CDR1 SEHNR and CDR2 FQNEAQ (reference sequence). The CDR3 loop reads CASSLSWTNTEAFF. CDR3 DNA: TGTGCCAGCAGCTTAAGCTGGACAAACACTGAAGCTTTCTTT.

This chain's CDR3 is CASSLEGATEAFF. The CDR3 coding sequence is TGCGCCAGCAGCTTGGAAGGGGCCACTGAAGCTTTCTTT. The chain couples TRBV5-1 to TRBJ1-1; D is possibly TRBD1 (5 bases). The length of the CDR3 is 13 residues. V lost 0 bases and J lost 4, with 7 bases in between. Germline CDR1 reads SGHRS; CDR2 reads YFSETQ.

The V and J genes are TRBV18 and TRBJ2-3; the D is unclear. This CDR3 is built from 13 residues. CDR1 is KGHSH, CDR2 LQKENI, per germline. Trimming removed 2 bases from V and 5 bases from J, with 8 bases in between. The chain's CDR3 is CASSPGNLDTQYF. CDR3 nucleotides: TGTGCCAGCTCACCAGGCAATCTAGATACGCAGTATTTT.

The genes are TRBV7-2 and TRBJ2-1, with 9 nucleotides matching TRBD2. The CDR3 covers 15 residues. Unmatched junction bases numbered 6, after V lost 3 bases and J lost 6 bases. In germline, CDR1 is SGHTA, CDR2 FQGNSA. DNA for the CDR3: TGTGCCAGCAGCTTTAAGCGGGGGGCCTTCAATGAGCAGTTCTTC. It yields the protein CASSFKRGAFNEQFF.

In nucleotides, the CDR3 is TGTGCCAGTAGTATACAACTGAGCACAGATACGCAGTATTTT. Translated, it gives CASSIQLSTDTQYF. J is TRBJ2-3 and V is TRBV19; D gene unclear. The CDR3 runs 14 residues. V lost 2 bases to trimming and J lost 0 bases, with 6 bases between them. The germline CDR1 and CDR2 sequences are LNHDA and SQIVND (reference sequence).

The CDR3 reads CAWSSGQGSIYF. The CDR3 coding sequence is TGTGCCTGGAGTTCTGGACAGGGGTCCATATATTTT. J is TRBJ1-3 and V is TRBV30; 9 bases map to TRBD1. This CDR3 region has 12 residues. V was pared by 2 bases and J by 11 bases, with 4 bases of the junction left unmatched. Germline assignment: CDR1 GTSNPN and CDR2 SVGIG (reference sequence). The whole variable domain, remainder taken from reference TRBV30 and TRBJ1-3, is SQTIHQWPATLVQPVGSPLSLECTVEGTSNPNLYWYRQAAGRGLQLLFYSVGIGQISSEVPQNLSASRPQDRQFILSSKKLLLSDSGFYLCAWSSGQGSIYFGEGSWLTVV.

V usage is TRBV5-6 and J usage is TRBJ1-1; D is ambiguous. In germline, CDR1 is SGHDT, CDR2 YYEEEE. CDR3 length equals 13 residues. Trimming took off 1 base at V and 4 bases at J, with 8 bases between the two ends. The CDR3 loop reads CASSLREGTEAFF. CDR3 bases: TGTGCCAGCAGCTTGAGGGAGGGCACTGAAGCTTTCTTT.

The chain has TRBV30 and TRBJ2-7, with D possibly TRBD1 on 6 matching bases. The CDR3 is made up of 15 amino acids. Per germline, CDR1 GTSNPN and CDR2 SVGIG (reference sequence). With 3 bases removed from V and 3 bases from J, the gap between germline ends came to 18 bases. CDR3 in DNA: TGTGCCTGGAGCCCGGGACACGCACAAATCTACGAGCAGTACTTC. Translation: CAWSPGHAQIYEQYF.

The rearrangement joins TRBV19 to TRBJ1-2; 8 positions agree with TRBD1. The CDR3 runs to 13 residues. Germline lookup yields CDR1 LNHDA and CDR2 SQIVND (reference sequence). With V trimmed by 4 bases and J by 6 bases, 4 bases remained unmatched. CDR3 in amino acids: CASSTGQGDGYTF. For the CDR3, the DNA is TGTGCCAGTAGTACCGGACAGGGTGATGGCTACACCTTC.

The rearrangement uses TRBV28 and TRBJ1-2, with 10 bases fitting TRBD1. Germline lookup yields CDR1 MDHEN and CDR2 SYDVKM. The CDR3 loop spans 18 amino acids. Losses at the gene ends were 1 base for V and 5 bases for J; bases not matched to a gene: 13. CDR3 residues: CASSLLGTGVLSWYGYTF. The CDR3 DNA is TGTGCCAGCAGTTTATTGGGGACAGGGGTGTTGTCGTGGTATGGCTACACCTTC.

This chain joins TRBV9 and TRBJ1-1, with D tentatively TRBD1 (5 bases). Trimming removed 4 bases at V and 4 bases at J, with 14 bases between. Germline V gene sequence: CDR1 SGDLS, CDR2 YYNGEE. The CDR3 runs to 14 residues. This chain's CDR3 is CASSSQGSGTEAFF. The CDR3 DNA sequence: TGTGCCAGCAGCTCCCAGGGTTCCGGCACTGAAGCTTTCTTT.

V and J are TRBV19 and TRBJ1-5; unclear D gene. This CDR3 has 13 residues. Germline CDR1 and CDR2: LNHDA and SQIVND (reference sequence). V lost 3 bases, J lost 5 bases, and 8 bases lay in between. This chain's CDR3 is CASSIYSDQPQHF. CDR3 sequence (DNA): TGTGCCAGTAGTATTTACTCCGATCAGCCCCAGCATTTT. Using reference TRBV19 and TRBJ1-5 for the parts outside the CDR3, the full variable domain is DGGITQSPKYLFRKEGQNVTLSCEQNLNHDAMYWYRQDPGQGLRLIYYSQIVNDFQKGDIAEGYSVSREKKESFPLTVTSAQKNPTAFYLCASSIYSDQPQHFGDGTRLSIL.

This rearrangement joins TRBV5-5 to TRBJ2-7; the D gene is possibly TRBD1 (5 bases). This CDR3 comprises 14 residues. The V and J ends lost 6 bases and 1 base respectively, with 14 bases between them. Germline V gives CDR1 SGHKS, CDR2 YYEKEE (reference sequence). Written as DNA, the CDR3 is TGTGCCAGCACCCGTGGTGGGGCATCCTACGAGCAGTACTTC. This codes for CASTRGGASYEQYF. The whole variable domain, filled in from reference TRBV5-5 and TRBJ2-7, reads DAGVTQSPTHLIKTRGQQVTLRCSPISGHKSVSWYQQVLGQGPQFIFQYYEKEERGRGNFPDRFSARQFPNYSSELNVNALLLGDSALYLCASTRGGASYEQYFGPGTRLTVT.

CDR3 residues: CASSYAGGQQPQHF. The DNA of the CDR3 is TGTGCCAGCAGTTATGCGGGGGGGCAACAGCCCCAGCATTTT. The V gene is TRBV27, the J gene TRBJ1-5, with D possibly TRBD1 on 6 matching bases. Trimming pared 4 bases from V and 7 bases from J, leaving 14 bases between. The CDR3 consists of 14 residues. Germline-derived CDR1 and CDR2 are MNHEY and SMNVEV (reference sequence).

This sequence joins TRBV27 and TRBJ1-5; TRBD1 agrees at 7 bases. V shed 6 bases, J shed 3 bases, and the junction held 8 bases outside the gene matches. CDR1 and CDR2 from the germline V gene are MNHEY and SMNVEV (reference sequence). The CDR3 extends over 15 amino acids. CDR3 in amino acids: CASSPGQSNNQPQHF. The CDR3 nucleotides are TGTGCCAGCAGCCCGGGACAGTCCAACAATCAGCCCCAGCATTTT.

The CDR3 loop reads CSVALMGGLNIQYF. The CDR3 DNA follows: TGCAGCGTCGCTCTGATGGGGGGTTTGAACATTCAGTACTTC. The chain carries TRBV29-1 and TRBJ2-4; D may be TRBD2 (6 bases). Trimming left V 6 bases short and J 7 bases short, with 19 bases between. Germline lookup yields CDR1 SQVTM and CDR2 ANQGSEA. The CDR3 runs 14 residues.

The chain recombines TRBV27 with TRBJ2-7; TRBD1 might be the D (5 bases). Germline lookup yields CDR1 MNHEY and CDR2 SMNVEV (reference sequence). V lost 3 bases, J lost 3 bases, and 15 bases lay in between. This CDR3 is built from 15 residues. CDR3 in amino acids: CASSFARAQVYEQYF. Here the CDR3 DNA reads TGTGCCAGCAGTTTCGCCAGGGCTCAAGTCTACGAGCAGTACTTC.